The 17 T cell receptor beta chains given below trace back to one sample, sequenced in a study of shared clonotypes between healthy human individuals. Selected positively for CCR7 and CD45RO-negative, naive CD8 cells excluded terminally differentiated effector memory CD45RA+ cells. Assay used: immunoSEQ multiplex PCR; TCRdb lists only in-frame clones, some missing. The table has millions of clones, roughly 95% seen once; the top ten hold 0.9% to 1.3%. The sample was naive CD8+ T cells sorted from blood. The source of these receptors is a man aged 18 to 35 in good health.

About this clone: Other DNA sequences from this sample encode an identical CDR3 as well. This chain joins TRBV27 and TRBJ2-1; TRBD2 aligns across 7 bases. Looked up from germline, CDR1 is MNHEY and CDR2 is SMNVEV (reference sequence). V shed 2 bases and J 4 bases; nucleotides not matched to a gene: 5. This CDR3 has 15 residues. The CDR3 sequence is CASSLRLAAYNEQFF. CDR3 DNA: TGTGCCAGCAGTTTACGTCTAGCGGCTTACAATGAGCAGTTCTTC.

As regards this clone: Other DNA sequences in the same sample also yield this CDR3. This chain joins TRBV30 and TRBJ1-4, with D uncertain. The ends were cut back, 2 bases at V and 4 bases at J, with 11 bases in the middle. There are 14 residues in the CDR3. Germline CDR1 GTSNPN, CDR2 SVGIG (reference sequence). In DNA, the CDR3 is TGTGCCTGGAGTTCCCCGCCGAATAATGAAAAACTGTTTTTT. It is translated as CAWSSPPNNEKLFF.

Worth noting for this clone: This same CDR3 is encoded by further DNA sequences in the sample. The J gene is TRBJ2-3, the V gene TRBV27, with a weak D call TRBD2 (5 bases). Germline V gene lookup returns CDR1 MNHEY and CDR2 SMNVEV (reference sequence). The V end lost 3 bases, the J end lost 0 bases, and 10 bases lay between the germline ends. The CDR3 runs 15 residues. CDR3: CASSFLGGSTDTQYF. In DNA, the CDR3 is TGTGCCAGCAGTTTTTTGGGCGGGAGCACAGATACGCAGTATTTT.

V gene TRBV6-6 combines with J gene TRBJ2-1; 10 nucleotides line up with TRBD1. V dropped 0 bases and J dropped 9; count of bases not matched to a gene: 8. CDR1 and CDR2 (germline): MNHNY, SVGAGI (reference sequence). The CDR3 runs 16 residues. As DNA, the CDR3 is TGTGCCAGCAGTTACTCCGGGACAGGGGTGTTTACTGAGCAGTTCTTC. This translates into CASSYSGTGVFTEQFF.

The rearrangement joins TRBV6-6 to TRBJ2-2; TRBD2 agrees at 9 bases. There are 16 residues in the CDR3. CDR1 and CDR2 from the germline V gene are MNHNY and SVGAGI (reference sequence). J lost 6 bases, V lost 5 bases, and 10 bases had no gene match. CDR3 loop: CASSTIAGDWSGELFF. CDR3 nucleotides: TGTGCCAGCAGTACCATAGCGGGAGATTGGTCCGGGGAGCTGTTTTTT.

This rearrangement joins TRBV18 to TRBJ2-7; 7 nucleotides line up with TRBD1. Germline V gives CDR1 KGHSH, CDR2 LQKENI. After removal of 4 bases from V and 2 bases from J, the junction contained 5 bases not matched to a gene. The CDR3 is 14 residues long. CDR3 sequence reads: CASSLEGQTYEQYF. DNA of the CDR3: TGTGCCAGCTCACTAGAGGGACAGACCTACGAGCAGTACTTC.

CDR3 in DNA: TGTGCCAGCAGCATTGGGCTTGCAGAGACCCAGTACTTC. Protein: CASSIGLAETQYF. The V call is TRBV13, the J call TRBJ2-5; no clear D. Germline-derived CDR1 and CDR2 are PRHDT and FYEKMQ (reference sequence). The CDR3 has 13 residues. Trimming removed 5 bases at V and 4 bases at J, with 11 bases between. Full variable domain (rest looked up from reference TRBV13 and TRBJ2-5): AAGVIQSPRHLIKEKRETATLKCYPIPRHDTVYWYQQGPGQDPQFLISFYEKMQSDKGSIPDRFSAQQFSDYHSELNMSSLELGDSALYFCASSIGLAETQYFGPGTRLLVL.

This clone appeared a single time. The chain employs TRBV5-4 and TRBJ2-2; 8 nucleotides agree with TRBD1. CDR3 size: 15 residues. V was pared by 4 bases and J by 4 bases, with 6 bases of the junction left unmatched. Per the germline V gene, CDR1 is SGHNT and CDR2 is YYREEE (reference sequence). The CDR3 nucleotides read TGTGCCAGCAGCCCCTCGACAGGGGTCACCGGGGAGCTGTTTTTT. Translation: CASSPSTGVTGELFF.

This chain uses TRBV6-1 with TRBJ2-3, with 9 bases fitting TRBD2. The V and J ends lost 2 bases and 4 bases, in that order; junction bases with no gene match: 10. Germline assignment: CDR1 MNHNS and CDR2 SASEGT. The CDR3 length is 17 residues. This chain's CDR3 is CASSELASGAEADTQYF. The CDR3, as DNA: TGTGCCAGCAGTGAATTGGCTAGCGGGGCTGAGGCAGATACGCAGTATTTT.

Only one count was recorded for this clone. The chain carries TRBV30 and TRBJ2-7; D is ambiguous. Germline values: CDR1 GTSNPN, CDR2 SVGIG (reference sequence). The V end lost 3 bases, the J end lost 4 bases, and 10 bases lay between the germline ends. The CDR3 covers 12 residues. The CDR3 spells CAWSQGRYEQYF. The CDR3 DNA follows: TGTGCCTGGAGCCAAGGACGGTACGAGCAGTACTTC.

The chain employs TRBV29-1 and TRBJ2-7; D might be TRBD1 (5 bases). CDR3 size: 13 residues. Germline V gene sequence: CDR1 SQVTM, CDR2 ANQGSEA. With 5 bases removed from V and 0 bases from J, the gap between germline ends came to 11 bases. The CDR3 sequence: CSVHTGFSYEQYF. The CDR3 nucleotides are TGCAGCGTTCACACAGGTTTCTCCTACGAGCAGTACTTC.

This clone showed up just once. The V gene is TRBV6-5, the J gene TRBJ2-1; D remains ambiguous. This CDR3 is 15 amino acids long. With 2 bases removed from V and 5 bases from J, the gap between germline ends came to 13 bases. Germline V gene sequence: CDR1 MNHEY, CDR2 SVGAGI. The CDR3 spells CASSYPTFGDNEQFF. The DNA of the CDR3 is TGTGCCAGCAGTTACCCTACTTTTGGGGACAATGAGCAGTTCTTC.

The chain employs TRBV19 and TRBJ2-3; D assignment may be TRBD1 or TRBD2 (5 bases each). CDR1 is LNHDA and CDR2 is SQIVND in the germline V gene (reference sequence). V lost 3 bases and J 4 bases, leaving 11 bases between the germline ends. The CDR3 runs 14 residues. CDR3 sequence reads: CASSILGEADTQYF. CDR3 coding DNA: TGTGCCAGTAGTATTTTGGGGGAAGCAGATACGCAGTATTTT.

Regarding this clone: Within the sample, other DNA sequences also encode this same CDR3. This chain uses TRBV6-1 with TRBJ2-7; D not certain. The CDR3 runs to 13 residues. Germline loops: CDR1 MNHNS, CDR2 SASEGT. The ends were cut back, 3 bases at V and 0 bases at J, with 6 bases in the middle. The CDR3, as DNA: TGTGCCAGCAGTGAGGACGGCTCCTACGAGCAGTACTTC. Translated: CASSEDGSYEQYF.

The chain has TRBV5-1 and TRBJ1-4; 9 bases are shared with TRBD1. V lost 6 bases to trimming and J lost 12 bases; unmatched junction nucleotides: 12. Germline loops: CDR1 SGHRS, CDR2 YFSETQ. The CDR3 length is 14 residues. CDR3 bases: TGCGCCAGCAACGAAGGGGACAGGGCGATGGAACTGTTTTTT. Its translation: CASNEGDRAMELFF. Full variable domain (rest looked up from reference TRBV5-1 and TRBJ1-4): KAGVTQTPRYLIKTRGQQVTLSCSPISGHRSVSWYQQTPGQGLQFLFEYFSETQRNKGNFPGRFSGRQFSNSRSEMNVSTLELGDSALYLCASNEGDRAMELFFGSGTQLSVL.

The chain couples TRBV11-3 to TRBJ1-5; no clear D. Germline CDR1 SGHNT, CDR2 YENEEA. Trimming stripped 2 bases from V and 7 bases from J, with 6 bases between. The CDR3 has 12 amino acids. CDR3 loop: CASSLKEQPQHF. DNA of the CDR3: TGTGCCAGCAGCTTAAAGGAACAGCCCCAGCATTTT. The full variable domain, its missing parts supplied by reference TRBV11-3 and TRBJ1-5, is EAGVVQSPRYKIIEKKQPVAFWCNPISGHNTLYWYLQNLGQGPELLIRYENEEAVDDSQLPKDRFSAERLKGVDSTLKIQPAELGDSAVYLCASSLKEQPQHFGDGTRLSIL.

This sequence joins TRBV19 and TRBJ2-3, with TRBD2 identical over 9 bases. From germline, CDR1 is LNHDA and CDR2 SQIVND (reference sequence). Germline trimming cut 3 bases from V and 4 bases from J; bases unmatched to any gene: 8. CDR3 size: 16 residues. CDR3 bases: TGTGCCAGTAGTATTCGTGAGCGGGAGGTGGCAGATACGCAGTATTTT. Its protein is CASSIREREVADTQYF.